The 17 T cell receptor beta chains below come from one sample, sequenced in a study of siplizumab effects on memory and regulatory T cells. TCRdb's copy holds only in-frame clones and misses some; the assay was immunoSEQ multiplex PCR. The sample has about 120,000 clones; about 95% are singletons. The sequencing sample was made of non-Treg CD4+ T cells sorted from blood. These receptors were obtained from a human donor in good health.

The chain is built from TRBV7-2 and TRBJ1-1; D gene unclear. The CDR3 contains 14 residues. The V and J ends lost 1 base and 5 bases respectively, with 11 bases between them. Per the germline V gene, CDR1 is SGHTA and CDR2 is FQGNSA. CDR3 amino acids: CASSLGGLVTEAFF. CDR3 DNA: TGTGCCAGCAGCTTAGGAGGGCTGGTTACTGAAGCTTTCTTT.

The gene calls are TRBV7-2 and TRBJ1-2, with a tentative D call TRBD1 (5 bases). V lost 2 bases to trimming and J lost 3 bases, with 13 bases between them. The CDR3 spans 15 residues. The germline V gene encodes CDR1 SGHTA and CDR2 FQGNSA. In DNA, the CDR3 is TGTGCCAGCAGCTTAACCGGGGGAACCGACTATGGCTACACCTTC. The encoded protein is CASSLTGGTDYGYTF.

V is TRBV5-4 and J is TRBJ2-1; D perhaps matches TRBD2 (7 bases). Per germline, CDR1 SGHNT and CDR2 YYREEE (reference sequence). The germline V and J ends were trimmed by 4 bases and 7 bases, with 21 bases remaining between them. The CDR3 is made up of 16 amino acids. DNA of the CDR3: TGTGCCAGCAGCGGCAAGGGGGGGGCGCGTCGTAATGAGCAGTTCTTC. The encoded protein is CASSGKGGARRNEQFF.

The chain combines TRBV6-5 with TRBJ1-2, with no clear D. The CDR3 length is 14 residues. The ends were cut back, 2 bases at V and 2 bases at J, with 9 bases in the middle. In germline, CDR1 is MNHEY, CDR2 SVGAGI. CDR3 residues: CASSYDWANYGYTF. The CDR3, as DNA: TGTGCCAGCAGTTACGATTGGGCGAACTATGGCTACACCTTC.

This clone was recorded only once. The rearrangement uses TRBV28 and TRBJ2-7; D gene ambiguous. Trimming pared 6 bases from V and 7 bases from J, leaving 19 bases between. Per germline, CDR1 MDHEN and CDR2 SYDVKM. The CDR3 loop spans 14 amino acids. The CDR3 DNA reads TGTGCCAGCAGGCCCGTTCGGGCTGGTGGGGAGCAGTACTTC. Residues: CASRPVRAGGEQYF.

The chain employs TRBV7-9 and TRBJ2-3, with D possibly being TRBD2 (6 bases). Per germline, CDR1 SEHNR and CDR2 FQNEAQ (reference sequence). V was trimmed by 2 bases and J by 0 bases, leaving 12 bases between them. The CDR3 sequence is 16 residues long. CDR3 sequence: CASSLYRGTSTDTQYF. The DNA of the CDR3 is TGTGCCAGCAGCTTATACCGGGGGACTAGCACAGATACGCAGTATTTT.

The V call is TRBV10-2, the J call TRBJ2-7, with D uncertain. From germline, CDR1 is WSHSY and CDR2 SAAADI. This CDR3 comprises 15 residues. V was trimmed by 3 bases and J by 1 base, leaving 13 bases between them. The CDR3 spells CASSDGQLESYEQYF. The CDR3 bases are TGCGCCAGCAGTGATGGGCAGCTAGAGTCCTACGAGCAGTACTTC.

This chain joins TRBV15 and TRBJ2-7, with no clear D. The CDR3 sequence is 15 residues long. Germline CDR1 and CDR2: LNHNV and YYDKDF (reference sequence). Trimming took 0 bases from V and 1 from J, leaving 10 bases between them. The CDR3 reads CATSRDQAGSYEQYF. DNA of the CDR3: TGTGCCACCAGCAGAGATCAGGCCGGATCCTACGAGCAGTACTTC.

This chain links TRBV19 with TRBJ1-4; no reliable D call. Trimming left V 4 bases short and J 0 bases short, with 12 bases between. The CDR3 covers 16 residues. CDR1 and CDR2 (germline): LNHDA, SQIVND (reference sequence). DNA of the CDR3: TGTGCCAGTAGTAAACCGTTTAGCACAACTAATGAAAAACTGTTTTTT. It is translated as CASSKPFSTTNEKLFF.

This chain links TRBV5-1 with TRBJ2-4; weak D call: TRBD1 (6 bases). The V and J ends lost 0 bases and 6 bases respectively, with 13 bases between them. Germline CDR1 SGHRS, CDR2 YFSETQ. The CDR3 loop spans 15 amino acids. The CDR3 coding sequence is TGCGCCAGCAGCTTGGGTTCAGGGGACACAAACATTCAGTACTTC. It is translated as CASSLGSGDTNIQYF.

The chain uses TRBV5-1 and TRBJ2-7; D possibly corresponds to TRBD1 (5 bases). The V end lost 2 bases, the J end lost 1 base, and 10 bases lay between the germline ends. This CDR3 has 14 amino acids. Germline lookup yields CDR1 SGHRS and CDR2 YFSETQ. In nucleotides, the CDR3 is TGCGCCAGCAGCTTAGTGCGACAGTCCTACGAGCAGTACTTC. This encodes CASSLVRQSYEQYF.

The J gene is TRBJ2-4, the V gene TRBV2, with unresolved D. Germline V gene data show CDR1 as SNHLY and CDR2 as FYNNEI. The CDR3 has 12 amino acids. Trimming removed 6 bases from V and 16 bases from J, with 19 bases in between. As DNA, the CDR3 is TGTGCCAGCAGCCCAAACCCCCTGATAGGATACTTC. This translates into CASSPNPLIGYF.

The chain has TRBV19 and TRBJ1-3, with 10 bases matching TRBD1. CDR3 length: 16 residues. The trim removed 5 bases at V and 1 base at J, leaving 5 bases unmatched. Germline CDR1 and CDR2: LNHDA and SQIVND (reference sequence). The CDR3 reads CASSPGQGRSGNTIYF. The CDR3, as DNA: TGTGCCAGTAGTCCGGGACAGGGGAGGTCTGGAAACACCATATATTTT.

This sequence joins TRBV25-1 and TRBJ1-1, with 7 bases matching TRBD1. CDR1 and CDR2 from the germline V gene are MGHDK and SYGVNS. This CDR3 is built from 14 residues. After removal of 6 bases from V and 1 base from J, the junction contained 5 bases not matched to a gene. The CDR3 region has the DNA TGTGCCAGCAGACCCGGGACAGAGAACACTGAAGCTTTCTTT. Its translation: CASRPGTENTEAFF.

The chain couples TRBV29-1 to TRBJ1-1, with 11 nucleotides matching TRBD1. The CDR3 sequence is 11 residues long. Trimming cost V 6 bases and J 8 bases; bases outside gene matches: 2. Germline lookup yields CDR1 SQVTM and CDR2 ANQGSEA. The CDR3 DNA is TGCAGCGTGGGACAGGGGGGGGAAGCTTTCTTT. This encodes CSVGQGGEAFF.

J is TRBJ1-5 and V is TRBV5-6; 8 bases are shared with TRBD1. This CDR3 region has 15 residues. Germline CDR1 SGHDT, CDR2 YYEEEE. The ends lost 2 bases at V and 3 bases at J; junction bases unmatched: 4. CDR3 DNA sequence: TGTGCCAGCAGCTTACAGGACAGGGACAATCAGCCCCAGCATTTT. This sequence encodes CASSLQDRDNQPQHF. The full variable domain, in which reference TRBV5-6 and TRBJ1-5 provide the parts outside the CDR3, is DAGVTQSPTHLIKTRGQQVTLRCSPKSGHDTVSWYQQALGQGPQFIFQYYEEEERQRGNFPDRFSGHQFPNYSSELNVNALLLGDSALYLCASSLQDRDNQPQHFGDGTRLSIL.

The chain combines TRBV5-1 with TRBJ2-2; 7 bases map to TRBD1. Germline CDR1 SGHRS, CDR2 YFSETQ. V lost 4 bases and J lost 6; bases outside the gene matches: 9. The CDR3 consists of 15 residues. Here the CDR3 reads CASSPGHRGSGELFF. CDR3 sequence (DNA): TGCGCCAGCAGCCCCGGGCACAGGGGTTCCGGGGAGCTGTTTTTT.